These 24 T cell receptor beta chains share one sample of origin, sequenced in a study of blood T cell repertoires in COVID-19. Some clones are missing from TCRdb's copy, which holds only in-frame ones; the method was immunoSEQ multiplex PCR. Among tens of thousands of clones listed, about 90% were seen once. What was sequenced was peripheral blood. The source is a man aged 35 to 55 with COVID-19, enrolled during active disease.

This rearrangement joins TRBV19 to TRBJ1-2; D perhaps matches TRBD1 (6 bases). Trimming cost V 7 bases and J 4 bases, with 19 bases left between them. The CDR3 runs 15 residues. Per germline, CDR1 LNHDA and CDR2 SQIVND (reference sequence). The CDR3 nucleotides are TGTGCCAGTAAATCTGGGGCAGACAGGATCTATGGCTACACCTTC. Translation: CASKSGADRIYGYTF. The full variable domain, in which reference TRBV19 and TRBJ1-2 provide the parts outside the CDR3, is DGGITQSPKYLFRKEGQNVTLSCEQNLNHDAMYWYRQDPGQGLRLIYYSQIVNDFQKGDIAEGYSVSREKKESFPLTVTSAQKNPTAFYLCASKSGADRIYGYTFGSGTRLTVV.

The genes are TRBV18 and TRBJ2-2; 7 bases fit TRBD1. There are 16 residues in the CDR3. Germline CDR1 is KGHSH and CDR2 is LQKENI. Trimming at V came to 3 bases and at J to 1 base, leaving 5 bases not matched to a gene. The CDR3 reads CASSPVGQRNTGELFF. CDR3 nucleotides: TGTGCCAGCTCACCGGTGGGACAGCGGAACACCGGGGAGCTGTTTTTT.

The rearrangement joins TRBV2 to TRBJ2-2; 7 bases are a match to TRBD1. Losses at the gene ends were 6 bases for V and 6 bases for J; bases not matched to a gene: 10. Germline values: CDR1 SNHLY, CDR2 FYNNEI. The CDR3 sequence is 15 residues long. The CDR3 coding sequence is TGTGCCAGCAGCCTCGGGACAGCTAGGTCCGGGGAGCTGTTTTTT. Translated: CASSLGTARSGELFF.

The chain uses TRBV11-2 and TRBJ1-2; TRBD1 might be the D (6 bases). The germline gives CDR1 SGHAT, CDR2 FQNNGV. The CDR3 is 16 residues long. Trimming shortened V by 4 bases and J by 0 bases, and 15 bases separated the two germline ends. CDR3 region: CASSSFRDTTNYGYTF. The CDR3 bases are TGTGCCAGCAGCTCTTTCCGGGACACGACTAACTATGGCTACACCTTC.

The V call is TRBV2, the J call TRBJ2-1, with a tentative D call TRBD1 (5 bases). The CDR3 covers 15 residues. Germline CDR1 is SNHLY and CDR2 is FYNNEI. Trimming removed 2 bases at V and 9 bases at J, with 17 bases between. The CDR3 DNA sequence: TGTGCCAGCAGTGAACGGAGTGCAGGCCAGGGTGAGCAGTTCTTC. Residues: CASSERSAGQGEQFF.

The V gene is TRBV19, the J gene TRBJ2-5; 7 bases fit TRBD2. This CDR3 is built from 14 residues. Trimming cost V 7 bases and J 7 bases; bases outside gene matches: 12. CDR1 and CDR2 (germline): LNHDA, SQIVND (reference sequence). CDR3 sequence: CASKGRAGEGTQYF. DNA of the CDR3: TGTGCCAGTAAAGGGAGGGCCGGGGAAGGGACCCAGTACTTC.

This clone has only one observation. The CDR3 DNA reads TGTGCCAGCAGCGTCAGTAGCGGGGGGGCAAATGAGCAGTTCTTC. Amino acid sequence: CASSVSSGGANEQFF. The chain uses TRBV9 and TRBJ2-1; 11 bases agree with TRBD2. V lost 2 bases to trimming and J lost 7 bases; unmatched junction nucleotides: 5. Germline V gene data show CDR1 as SGDLS and CDR2 as YYNGEE. The CDR3 totals 15 residues.

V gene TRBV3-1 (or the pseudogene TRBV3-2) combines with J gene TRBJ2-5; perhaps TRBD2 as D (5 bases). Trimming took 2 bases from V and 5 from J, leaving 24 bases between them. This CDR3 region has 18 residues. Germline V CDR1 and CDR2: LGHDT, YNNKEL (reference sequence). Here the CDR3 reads CASSQKRLAGLAGETQYF. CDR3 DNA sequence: TGTGCCAGCAGCCAAAAGCGGCTGGCGGGTCTGGCTGGGGAGACCCAGTACTTC.

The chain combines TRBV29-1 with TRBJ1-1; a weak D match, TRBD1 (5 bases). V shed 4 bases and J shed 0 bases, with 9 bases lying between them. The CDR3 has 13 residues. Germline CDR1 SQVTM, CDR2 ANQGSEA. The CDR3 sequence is CSVVRGVNTEAFF. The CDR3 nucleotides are TGCAGCGTTGTTCGGGGGGTGAACACTGAAGCTTTCTTT.

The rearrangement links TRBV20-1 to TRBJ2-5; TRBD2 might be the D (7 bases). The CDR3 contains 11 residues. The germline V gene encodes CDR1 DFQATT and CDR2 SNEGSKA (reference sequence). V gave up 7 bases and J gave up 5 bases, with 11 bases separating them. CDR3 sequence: CSVGGAETQYF. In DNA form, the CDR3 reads TGCAGTGTGGGGGGGGCGGAGACCCAGTACTTC.

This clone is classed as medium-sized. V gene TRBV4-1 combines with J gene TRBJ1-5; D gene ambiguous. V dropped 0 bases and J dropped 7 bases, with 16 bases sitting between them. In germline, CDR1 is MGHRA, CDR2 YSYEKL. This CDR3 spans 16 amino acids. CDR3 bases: TGCGCCAGCAGCCAAGAAGAATATCGGGGAAACCAGCCCCAGCATTTT. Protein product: CASSQEEYRGNQPQHF.

Written as DNA, the CDR3 is TGTGCCAGTAGTATAGGTGGACAGGGGAGAGGCTACACCTTC. Protein sequence: CASSIGGQGRGYTF. This chain links TRBV19 with TRBJ1-2; 9 nucleotides align to TRBD1. This CDR3 is 14 amino acids long. V was clipped by 1 base and J by 8 bases; unmatched bases: 5. The germline V gene has CDR1 LNHDA and CDR2 SQIVND (reference sequence).

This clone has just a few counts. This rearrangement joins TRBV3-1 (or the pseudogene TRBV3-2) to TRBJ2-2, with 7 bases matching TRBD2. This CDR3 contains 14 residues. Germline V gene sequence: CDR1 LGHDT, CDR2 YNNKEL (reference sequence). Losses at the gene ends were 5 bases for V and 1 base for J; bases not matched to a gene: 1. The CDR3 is CASSSSGNTGELFF. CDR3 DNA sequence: TGTGCCAGCAGCTCTAGCGGGAACACCGGGGAGCTGTTTTTT.

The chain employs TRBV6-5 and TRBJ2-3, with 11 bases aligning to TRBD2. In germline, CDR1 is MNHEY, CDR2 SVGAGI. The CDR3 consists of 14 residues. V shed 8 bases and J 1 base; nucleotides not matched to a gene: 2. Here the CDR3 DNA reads TGTGCCAGCCAGACTAGCGGGGGCACAGATACGCAGTATTTT. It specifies CASQTSGGTDTQYF.

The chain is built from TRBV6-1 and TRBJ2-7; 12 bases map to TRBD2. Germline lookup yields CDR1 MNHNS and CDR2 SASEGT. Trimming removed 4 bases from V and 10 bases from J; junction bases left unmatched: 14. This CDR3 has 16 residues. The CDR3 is CASSVPDLTSGGRQYF. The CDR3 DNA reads TGTGCCAGCAGTGTCCCAGACTTAACTAGCGGGGGGCGTCAGTACTTC.

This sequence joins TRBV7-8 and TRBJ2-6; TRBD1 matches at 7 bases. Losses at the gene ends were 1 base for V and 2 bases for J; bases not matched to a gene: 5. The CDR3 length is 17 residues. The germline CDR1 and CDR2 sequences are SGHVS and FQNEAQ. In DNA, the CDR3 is TGTGCCAGCAGCTTAGAAGGGGGCGCGGCTGGGGCCAACGTCCTGACTTTC. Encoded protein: CASSLEGGAAGANVLTF. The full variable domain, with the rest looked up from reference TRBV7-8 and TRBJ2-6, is GAGVSQSPRYKVAKRGQDVALRCDPISGHVSLFWYQQALGQGPEFLTYFQNEAQLDKSGLPSDRFFAERPEGSVSTLKIQRTQQEDSAVYLCASSLEGGAAGANVLTFGAGSRLTVL.

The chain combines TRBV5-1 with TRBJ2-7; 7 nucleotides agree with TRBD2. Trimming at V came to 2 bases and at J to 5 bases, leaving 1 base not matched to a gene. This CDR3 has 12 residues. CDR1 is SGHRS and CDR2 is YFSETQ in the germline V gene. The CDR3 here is CASSFGLDEQYF. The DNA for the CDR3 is TGCGCCAGCAGCTTCGGACTAGACGAGCAGTACTTC.

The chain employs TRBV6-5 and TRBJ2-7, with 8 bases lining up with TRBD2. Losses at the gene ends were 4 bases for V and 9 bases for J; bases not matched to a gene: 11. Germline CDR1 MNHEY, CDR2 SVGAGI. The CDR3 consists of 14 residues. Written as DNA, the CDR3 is TGTGCCAGCAGTTCCCCCGGGGGGGGTGGAGTGCAGTACTTC. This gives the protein CASSSPGGGGVQYF.

CDR3 sequence: CASSAGLVETQYF. In DNA form, the CDR3 reads TGCGCCAGCAGTGCCGGACTAGTTGAGACCCAGTACTTC. This chain connects TRBV10-1 to TRBJ2-5; TRBD2 agrees at 7 bases. CDR3 length equals 13 residues. CDR1 is WNHNN and CDR2 is SYGVQD in the germline V gene (reference sequence). V trimming: 4 bases; J trimming: 5 bases; junction bases outside the gene matches: 4.

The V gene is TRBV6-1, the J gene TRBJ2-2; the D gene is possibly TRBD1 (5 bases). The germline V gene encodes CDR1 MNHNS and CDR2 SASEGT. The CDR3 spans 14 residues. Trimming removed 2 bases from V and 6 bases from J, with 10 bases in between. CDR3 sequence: CASSEQGIAGELFF. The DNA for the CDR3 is TGTGCCAGCAGTGAACAGGGCATCGCCGGGGAGCTGTTTTTT.

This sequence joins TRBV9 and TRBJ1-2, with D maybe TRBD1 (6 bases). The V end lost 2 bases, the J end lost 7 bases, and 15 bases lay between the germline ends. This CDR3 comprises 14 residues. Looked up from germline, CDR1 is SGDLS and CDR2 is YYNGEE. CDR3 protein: CASSVTGNFGGYTF. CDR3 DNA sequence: TGTGCCAGCAGCGTCACAGGGAATTTCGGTGGCTACACCTTC.

The CDR3, as DNA: TGTGCCAGTAGGGCGGGGACCGCCTACGAGCAGTACTTC. This gives the protein CASRAGTAYEQYF. The chain links TRBV6-5 to TRBJ2-7, with D perhaps TRBD2 (6 bases). With 9 bases removed from V and 2 bases from J, the gap between germline ends came to 14 bases. CDR1 and CDR2 (germline): MNHEY, SVGAGI. The CDR3 runs to 13 residues.

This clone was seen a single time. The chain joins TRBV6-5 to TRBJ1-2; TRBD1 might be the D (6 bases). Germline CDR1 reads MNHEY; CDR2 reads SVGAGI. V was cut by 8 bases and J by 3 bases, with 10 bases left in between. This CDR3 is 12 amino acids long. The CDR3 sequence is CASLSGDYGYTF. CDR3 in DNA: TGTGCCAGCCTTTCAGGGGACTATGGCTACACCTTC.

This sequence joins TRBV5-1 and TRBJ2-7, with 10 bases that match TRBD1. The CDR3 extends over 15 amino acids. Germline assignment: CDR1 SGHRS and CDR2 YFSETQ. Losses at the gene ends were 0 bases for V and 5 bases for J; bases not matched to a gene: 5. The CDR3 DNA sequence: TGCGCCAGCAGCTTGGTCGGGACAGGGGCCCACGAGCAGTACTTC. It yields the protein CASSLVGTGAHEQYF.